This is a list of T cell receptor beta chains from one sample in a study of identical twins. MiXCR, applied by TCRdb to the 5' RACE reads, yields one record per CDR3 protein. Altogether around 1.7 million distinct CDR3 sequences are present, less than 35% being singletons, with the ten largest covering around 0.3%. Sequenced material: cord blood. The receptors derive from a newborn girl in good health. Both conserved end residues are part of each CDR3. D genes are given only for firm matches. The size field is filled for only some rows; it gives once, few, many or a size class.

cdr3_aa cdr3_nt d_call j_call clone_size v_call
CASSLASRQTYEQYF TGTGCCAGCAGCTTAGCGTCCCGACAGACCTACGAGCAGTACTTC . TRBJ2-7 few TRBV7-8
CASTGNEKLFF TGTGCCAGCACTGGGAATGAAAAACTGTTTTTT . TRBJ1-4 . TRBV7-9
CASSQLGQGGVGTEAFF TGTGCCAGCAGCCAACTAGGACAGGGCGGGGTTGGCACTGAAGCTTTCTTT TRBD1 TRBJ1-1 few TRBV3-1
CASSVRGSLNEKLFF TGTGCCAGCAGCGTCCGGGGCAGCCTTAATGAAAAACTGTTTTTT . TRBJ1-4 . TRBV7-6
CASSLNQGSSYEQYF TGTGCCAGCAGTTTGAATCAGGGGAGCTCCTACGAGCAGTACTTC . TRBJ2-7 few TRBV28
CSARDIPKAGELFF TGCAGTGCTAGAGATATCCCCAAGGCCGGGGAGCTGTTTTTT . TRBJ2-2 . TRBV20-1
CSAIGRGEGQPQHF TGCAGTGCCATCGGTAGGGGGGAGGGTCAGCCCCAGCATTTT . TRBJ1-5 few TRBV20-1
CAISDYPSGGPPEQFF TGTGCCATCAGTGACTACCCTAGCGGGGGGCCTCCGGAGCAGTTCTTC TRBD2 TRBJ2-1 few TRBV10-3
CASSQVRQGGHAQYF TGTGCCAGCAGCCAAGTTCGCCAGGGAGGCCATGCGCAGTATTTT . TRBJ2-3 . TRBV4-2
CSAGRYASYEQYF TGCAGTGCGGGCAGGTATGCCTCCTACGAGCAGTACTTC . TRBJ2-7 few TRBV20-1
CSARRAGIRYNEQFF TGCAGCGCCCGGAGAGCCGGGATCCGCTACAATGAGCAGTTCTTC . TRBJ2-1 few TRBV29-1
CASNTGDYGYTF TGTGCCAGCAACACAGGGGACTATGGCTACACCTTC TRBD1 TRBJ1-2 few TRBV12-3/TRBV12-4
CASSQGRTDQGAKNIQYF TGTGCCAGCAGCCAAGGAAGGACAGACCAGGGGGCCAAAAACATTCAGTACTTC . TRBJ2-4 many TRBV3-1
CASSPSSGAYNEQVF TGCGCCAGCAGCCCCTCTAGCGGGGCCTACAATGAGCAGGTCTTC TRBD2 TRBJ2-1 . TRBV5-1